Listed here is a single T cell receptor (beta chain). Profiling relied on immunoSEQ multiplex PCR, and the TCRdb table lists in-frame clones only, not all of them. Of fewer than 85,000 clones in the sample, 80% were seen once. The data belong to a study of OX40 agonist ivuxolimab in advanced cancers. The source of this sequence is an adult with an advanced solid tumor such as melanoma, head and neck, liver or kidney cancer. The sequences come from CD4+ or CD8+ T cells sorted from blood, collected in a trial of the OX40 agonist ivuxolimab.

The CDR3 here is CASSFTRGQNTGELFF. The CDR3, as DNA: TGTGCCAGCAGCTTCACCAGGGGGCAGAACACCGGGGAGCTGTTTTTT. The chain uses TRBV7-9 and TRBJ2-2; TRBD1 matches 8 bases. With 3 bases clipped from V and 1 base from J, the junction kept 4 bases outside the gene matches. The CDR3 extends over 16 amino acids. Germline-derived CDR1 and CDR2 are SEHNR and FQNEAQ (reference sequence).